The 8 T cell receptor beta chains below were found in one sample sequenced in a study of cytotoxic CD8 clonotypes in ibrutinib-treated CLL. Profiled with immunoSEQ multiplex PCR; TCRdb holds only in-frame clones, not every one. Of roughly 170,000 clones in the sample, around 80% were seen once. Source: PBMCs, taken after 24 months of ibrutinib treatment. These receptors were collected from a human donor with chronic lymphocytic leukemia.

This clone was seen a single time. V and J are TRBV19 and TRBJ2-3; no definite D call. From germline, CDR1 is LNHDA and CDR2 SQIVND (reference sequence). The ends were cut back, 7 bases at V and 0 bases at J, with 17 bases in the middle. The CDR3 contains 16 residues. The CDR3 region has the DNA TGTGCCAGTAAGGGCGGCGCGACGAGAAGCACAGATACGCAGTATTTT. Encoded protein: CASKGGATRSTDTQYF.

The chain uses TRBV28 and TRBJ2-7, with D perhaps TRBD1 (6 bases). Germline-derived CDR1 and CDR2 are MDHEN and SYDVKM. CDR3 size: 12 residues. V was shortened by 6 bases and J by 3 bases, with 9 bases between the two germline ends. The CDR3: CASRLDSYEQYF. CDR3 bases: TGTGCCAGCAGACTGGACAGCTACGAGCAGTACTTC.

The chain couples TRBV28 to TRBJ2-2, with D hard to call. CDR1 is MDHEN, CDR2 SYDVKM, per germline. V was cut by 3 bases and J by 6 bases, with 8 bases left in between. CDR3 length equals 13 residues. This CDR3 reads CASSLFRPGELFF. In DNA, the CDR3 is TGTGCCAGCAGTTTGTTTAGACCCGGGGAGCTGTTTTTT.

V is TRBV7-8 and J is TRBJ2-1; D is perhaps TRBD2 (6 bases). From germline, CDR1 is SGHVS and CDR2 FQNEAQ. Trimming shortened V by 3 bases and J by 6 bases, and 21 bases separated the two germline ends. The CDR3 runs to 17 residues. The CDR3 is CASSFRPGVVVGNEQFF. In nucleotides, the CDR3 is TGTGCCAGCAGCTTTCGGCCGGGAGTAGTTGTCGGCAATGAGCAGTTCTTC.

This chain links TRBV27 with TRBJ2-7; D might be TRBD2 (5 bases). V lost 3 bases and J 5 bases, leaving 17 bases between the germline ends. The CDR3 totals 15 residues. CDR1 and CDR2 (germline): MNHEY, SMNVEV (reference sequence). The CDR3 sequence is CASSFARAGGNEQYF. The DNA of the CDR3 is TGTGCCAGCAGTTTTGCCCGGGCAGGAGGCAACGAGCAGTACTTC.

The chain recombines TRBV11-2 with TRBJ2-7; D remains ambiguous. Germline V gene sequence: CDR1 SGHAT, CDR2 FQNNGV. Trimming shortened V by 4 bases and J by 7 bases, and 5 bases separated the two germline ends. The CDR3 is 10 residues long. The CDR3 DNA is TGTGCCAGCAGCTCCCAGGAGCAGTACTTC. Its protein product is CASSSQEQYF.

This rearrangement joins TRBV6-5 to TRBJ2-1; 9 bases match TRBD2. CDR1 and CDR2 from the germline V gene are MNHEY and SVGAGI. V gave up 4 bases and J gave up 8 bases; unmatched junction bases: 12. CDR3 length: 16 residues. The CDR3 coding sequence is TGTGCCAGCAGTTCCCGGACTAGCGTAATAATAGATGAGCAGTTCTTC. Translation: CASSSRTSVIIDEQFF.

This clone was observed a few times. This chain joins TRBV4-2 and TRBJ2-2; the D is unclear. This CDR3 contains 14 residues. The germline V gene encodes CDR1 LGHNA and CDR2 YNFKEQ. V lost 0 bases, J lost 0 bases, and 2 bases lay in between. For the CDR3, the DNA is TGTGCCAGCAGCCAAGAGGCGAACACCGGGGAGCTGTTTTTT. Encoded protein: CASSQEANTGELFF.